This T cell receptor (beta chain) was profiled in a study of radiation and T cells in renal cell carcinoma. Regarding the study as a whole: From baseline, blood top tumor clonotypes peaked at 2 weeks post-radiation.

A word on this clone: The antigen is not known. This specimen includes other DNA sequences encoding the same CDR3.

The CDR3 loop spans 13 amino acids. Germline CDR1 is MGHDK and CDR2 is SYGVNS. With 0 bases removed from V and 3 bases from J, the gap between germline ends came to 6 bases. Clones were sequenced by immunoSEQ multiplex PCR, and TCRdb holds only the in-frame ones, with some missing. Seen here are about 59,000 clones, 65% to 85% observed once, and the top ten hold more than 7%. This sample's time point: baseline pretreatment blood. Treatment denoted: 15 Gy SBRT to primary tumor, nephrectomy 4 weeks later. Serial blood draws occurred at baseline and 2 and 4 weeks post-SBRT. The rearrangement links TRBV25-1 to TRBJ2-7; D tentatively reads TRBD1 or TRBD2 (5 bases each). The sequence was collected from a man in his fifties or sixties with renal cell carcinoma. The sample in question was blood, obtained from a patient whose treatment included radiotherapy and nephrectomy. The CDR3 bases are TGTGCCAGCAGTGAATATGGGGGCTACGAGCAGTACTTC. Translation gives CASSEYGGYEQYF.